This T cell receptor (beta chain) was recovered during a study of blood T cell repertoires in COVID-19. Study-level information: The cDNA or gDNA used as material had been derived from T cells, B-cell-depleted T cells, or PBMCs.

Here immunoSEQ multiplex PCR was the method, and the copy in TCRdb shows in-frame clones only, minus some. Of some 370,000 clones listed, more than 80% are singletons. Trimming cost V 1 base and J 1 base; bases outside gene matches: 15. CDR1 and CDR2 from the germline V gene are MGHRA and YSYEKL. The CDR3 covers 20 residues. The origin of this receptor is a man aged 35-49 years with acute or convalescent COVID-19. V and J are TRBV4-1 and TRBJ2-7; 11 bases match TRBD2. The sample was peripheral blood. CDR3 residues: CASSQGYVSGRASLSYEQYF. CDR3 bases: TGCGCCAGCAGCCAAGGTTATGTTAGCGGGAGGGCCAGTCTTTCCTACGAGCAGTACTTC.